This T cell receptor beta chain emerged from a study of beta chain features in type 1 diabetes (dated by TCRdb to 2016 to 2019). For the study in its entirety: Mean age, gender distribution, total cell number and subset yield did not differ between patients and healthy donors. Across all samples, approximately 100 million sorted cells were examined, and cell number per subset correlated strongly with RNA yield. The study compared TCRB repertoires of sorted circulating CD4+ T cell subsets between recently diagnosed type 1 diabetes patients and matched healthy donors. Naive and central memory subsets were obtained from all 30 or so donors, but regulatory and stem cell-like memory subsets were isolated from only 8 patients and 8 healthy donors. Here is what the overall study found, with its caveats: At VDJ recombination sites, patients with type 1 diabetes made fewer insertions and deleted more nucleotides, a pattern implying thymic rearrangement abnormalities. Because cDNA rather than genomic DNA was sequenced, highly expressing activated cells could have been over-represented, although no difference in activation and CD3 levels was found between groups. Type 1 diabetes patients showed a moderate but significant shortening of TCRB CDR3 length in all four CD4+ subsets. PCR might favor shorter templates, but patient and control samples were amplified and corrected together, so any skew would affect both groups equally. Naive, central memory and regulatory TCRB repertoires appeared to be more similar among patients than among healthy donors. Only small numbers of individuals were included in the HLA sub-analyses, which left unresolved whether HLA type had any influence on TCRB rearrangement.

All of the isolated RNA was reverse transcribed with the High Capacity cDNA Reverse Transcription Kit, so expressed TCRB transcripts were sequenced. Deep immunoSEQ sequencing was applied to naive, central memory and regulatory T cell samples, giving an average of roughly 3.3 million total reads per sample. Sorted cells were lysed in RLT buffer, and RNA was extracted using DNase-treated RNeasy Micro or Mini kits according to cell number. To prevent cross-contamination, each cell subset was processed individually, whereas patient and healthy donor samples were processed jointly. The immunoSEQ multiplex PCR was used to amplify TCRB sequences from cDNA, generating 87-bp fragments that spanned the CDR3 region. Amplicons were sequenced on the Illumina HiSeq platform. The paper's data handling went like this. PCR bias was computationally corrected using synthetic template baselines, reads within Hamming distance 2 were collapsed, and singletons that could not be merged were discarded. Reads were aligned against IMGT to assign V, D and J genes, CDR3 length and insertions or deletions at six rearrangement sites. Within each subset, clonotype counts were normalized to sorted cell number, and only after that were true diversity and Gini coefficients computed with the tcR R package. The overlap coefficient, calculated on TCRB nucleotide sequences, was used to measure repertoire sharing. Out-of-frame TCRB sequences from naive cells were analyzed to stand in for the pre-selection repertoire. TCRdb mirrors the immuneACCESS table, restricted to in-frame sequences. Some clones are absent from its copies; in checked studies, under half trace to an unresolved V gene, and the reason for the others is unknown. The V and J calls and clone size were taken over from that table, and D and trimming were inferred from the DNA. The sample table lists roughly 700,000 clones, 13% of them with a count of one. The ten largest clones represent 0.02% to 0.025% of the sample.

The junction carries 12 bases between V and J, which are trimmed by 4 bases and 4 bases respectively. The CDR3 contains 15 residues, cysteine and phenylalanine counted. The entry retains the CDR3 DNA only, 45 bases that are in frame from base 1. The germline V gene provides CDR1 SGHRS and CDR2 YFSETQ. Each donor gave one peripheral blood draw, roughly 110 mL on average, collected into heparinised tubes. A BD FACSAria II was used to sort naive, central memory, regulatory and stem cell-like memory CD4+ T cells with a panel that included CD45RO, CCR7, CD25, CD127, CD95 and CD27. All sorted populations exceeded 95% purity. Right away, PBMCs were isolated by Lymphoprep density gradient centrifugation and were stained directly, with no culture step. To minimize batch effects, samples were stained and sorted in pairs, one healthy donor with one patient per experiment. On this clone: Its antigen target is currently unknown. Base qualities are not recorded, but no much larger clone differs from it by a single base.

The sequenced sample was naive CD4+ T cells from blood. What the cell subset or site label conveys for this sample: true naive CD4+ T cells. The TCR was taken from a man aged 18 to 35 with type 1 diabetes. The receptor chain draws on TRBV5-1 and TRBJ2-6; the D gene assignment is ambiguous. The sequenced DNA: TGCGCCAGCAGCAGGCTTGCCTACGGGGCCAACGTCCTGACTTTC. Translation gives CASSRLAYGANVLTF.